These 8 T cell receptor beta chains came from one sample sequenced in a study of identical twins. TCRdb reanalysed the 5' RACE reads using MiXCR and keeps one entry per CDR3 protein. The repertoire holds roughly 250,000 distinct CDR3 sequences, with 11% to 15% as singletons. Sequenced sample: memory (CD45RO+) T cells sorted from blood. All receptors come from a woman younger than 30 in good health.

This clonotype was observed many times. The J gene is TRBJ1-1, the V gene TRBV5-1, with D maybe TRBD1 (5 bases). The CDR3 has 15 amino acids. Germline CDR1 reads SGHRS; CDR2 reads YFSETQ. The ends were cut back, 2 bases at V and 1 base at J, with 12 bases in the middle. CDR3 DNA: TGCGCCAGCAGCTTCTCGGCAGGGAGGAACACTGAAGCTTTCTTT. Residues: CASSFSAGRNTEAFF.

The chain is built from TRBV6-2 or TRBV6-3 and TRBJ2-7; D gene ambiguous. Deletions cut 5 bases from V and 2 bases from J, with 13 bases between. Germline values: CDR1 MNHEY, CDR2 SVGEGT. The CDR3 sequence is 14 residues long. In DNA form, the CDR3 reads TGTGCCAGCAGTCCCTTAACGGAGCCCTACGAGCAGTACTTC. This gives the protein CASSPLTEPYEQYF.

The DNA for the CDR3 is TGCGCCAGCAGCTTGGGTCTAACAGCGGGAGAAGATACGCAGTATTTT. Translated, it gives CASSLGLTAGEDTQYF. V usage is TRBV5-1 and J usage is TRBJ2-3; 8 nucleotides line up with TRBD2. The CDR3 totals 16 residues. The V segment lost 0 bases and the J segment 5 bases; nucleotides outside the gene matches: 8. CDR1 and CDR2 from the germline V gene are SGHRS and YFSETQ.

In this sample, this clonotype turned up a few times. The chain uses TRBV20-1 and TRBJ2-3, with 9 bases matching TRBD2. After removal of 4 bases from V and 2 bases from J, the junction contained 19 bases not matched to a gene. Germline CDR1 is DFQATT and CDR2 is SNEGSKA (reference sequence). The CDR3 spans 19 residues. The chain's CDR3 is CSAKGLAHPNIGPTDTQYF. CDR3 nucleotides: TGCAGTGCTAAGGGACTAGCCCACCCGAATATTGGGCCCACAGATACGCAGTATTTT.

This clonotype was seen a few times. This sequence joins TRBV10-2 and TRBJ2-2; D is perhaps TRBD1 (5 bases). V was cut by 10 bases and J by 6 bases, with 21 bases left in between. Germline CDR1 WSHSY, CDR2 SAAADI. This CDR3 has 15 residues. The CDR3 region has the DNA TGCGCCACTAGTCACGGTGGTCAGGGTTCCGGGGAGCTGTTTTTT. Protein product: CATSHGGQGSGELFF.

Only a few counts were recorded for this clonotype. V gene TRBV2 combines with J gene TRBJ1-1; 8 bases agree with TRBD1. Germline lookup yields CDR1 SNHLY and CDR2 FYNNEI. V was pared by 6 bases and J by 1 base, with 7 bases of the junction left unmatched. The CDR3 loop spans 15 amino acids. This CDR3 reads CASRVGQGGNTEAFF. The CDR3 DNA follows: TGTGCCAGCAGGGTAGGACAGGGCGGGAACACTGAAGCTTTCTTT.

In regard to this clonotype: A much larger clone is a single base away; this may be a read error. The V call is TRBV5-2, the J call TRBJ2-1; TRBD1 is the table's D call, not checked against the DNA. TRBV5-2 counts as a pseudogene. The CDR3 covers 16 residues. Here the CDR3 reads CASSPEPQMENNEQFF. The DNA for the CDR3 is TGTGCCAGCAGCCCCGAGCCCCAAATGGAGAACAATGAGCAGTTCTTC.

This clonotype was observed at least ten times. This chain joins TRBV7-2 and TRBJ2-2; D is unclear. The CDR3 loop spans 14 amino acids. Germline V gene lookup returns CDR1 SGHTA and CDR2 FQGNSA. V shed 7 bases and J shed 3 bases, with 12 bases lying between them. The CDR3 nucleotides read TGTGCCAGCATGGAAACACATTACACCGGGGAGCTGTTTTTT. Its protein is CASMETHYTGELFF. The full variable domain, with the rest looked up from reference TRBV7-2 and TRBJ2-2, is GAGVSQSPSNKVTEKGKDVELRCDPISGHTALYWYRQSLGQGLEFLIYFQGNSAPDKSGLPSDRFSAERTGGSVSTLTIQRTQQEDSAVYLCASMETHYTGELFFGEGSRLTVL.